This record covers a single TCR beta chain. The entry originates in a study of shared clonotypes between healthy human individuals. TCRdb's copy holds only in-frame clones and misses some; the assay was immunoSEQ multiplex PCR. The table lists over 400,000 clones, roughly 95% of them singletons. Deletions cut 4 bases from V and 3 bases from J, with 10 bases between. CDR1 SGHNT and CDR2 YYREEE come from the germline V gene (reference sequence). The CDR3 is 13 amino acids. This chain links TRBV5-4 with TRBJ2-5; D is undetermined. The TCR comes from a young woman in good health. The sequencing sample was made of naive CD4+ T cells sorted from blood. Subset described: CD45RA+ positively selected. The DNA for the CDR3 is TGTGCCAGCAGCCTTAGACTGGAAGAGACCCAGTACTTC. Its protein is CASSLRLEETQYF.